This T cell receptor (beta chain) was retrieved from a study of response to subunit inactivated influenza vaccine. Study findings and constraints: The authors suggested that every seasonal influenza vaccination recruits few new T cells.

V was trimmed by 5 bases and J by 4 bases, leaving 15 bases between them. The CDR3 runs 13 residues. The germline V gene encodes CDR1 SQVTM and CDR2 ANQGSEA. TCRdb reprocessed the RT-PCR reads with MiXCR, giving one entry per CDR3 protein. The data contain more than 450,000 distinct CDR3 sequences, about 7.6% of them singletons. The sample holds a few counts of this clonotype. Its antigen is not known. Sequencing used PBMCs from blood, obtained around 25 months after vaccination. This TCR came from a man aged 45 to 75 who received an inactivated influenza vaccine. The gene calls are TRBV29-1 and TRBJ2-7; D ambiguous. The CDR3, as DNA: TGCAGCGTTCGAACGCCCGGTGGTTACGAGCAGTACTTC. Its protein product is CSVRTPGGYEQYF.